One and the same sample provided the 25 T cell receptor beta chains below, sequenced in a study of cytomegalovirus exposure and HLA in healthy donors. The PCR employed 60 Vbeta primers together with 13 Jbeta primers. The protocol was immunoSEQ multiplex PCR, while the TCRdb copy is restricted to in-frame clones and leaves out a portion. The sample yields roughly 110,000 clones, of which the top ten take up approximately 3.7%. What was sequenced was PBMCs. The receptors derive from a man aged 25-45 years in good health and CMV-seronegative.

The rearrangement links TRBV27 to TRBJ2-1, with TRBD2 matching 13 bases. The CDR3 length is 14 residues. CDR1 and CDR2 from the germline V gene are MNHEY and SMNVEV (reference sequence). Trimming cost V 5 bases and J 15 bases; bases outside gene matches: 10. CDR3 in amino acids: CASSILAGGTATFF. The CDR3 DNA sequence: TGTGCCAGCAGTATACTAGCGGGGGGGACGGCGACGTTCTTC.

CDR3 DNA sequence: TGTGCCAGTAGTATGTGGGACAGGGGTTCCTACGAGCAGTACTTC. Its protein is CASSMWDRGSYEQYF. The genes are TRBV19 and TRBJ2-7, with 10 bases that match TRBD1. CDR1 LNHDA and CDR2 SQIVND come from the germline V gene (reference sequence). With 3 bases clipped from V and 1 base from J, the junction kept 3 bases outside the gene matches. The CDR3 totals 15 residues.

The chain carries TRBV6-6 and TRBJ1-2; D remains ambiguous. V was shortened by 3 bases and J by 4 bases, with 12 bases between the two germline ends. CDR3 length: 14 residues. In germline, CDR1 is MNHNY, CDR2 SVGAGI (reference sequence). The CDR3 region is CASSYSTPSYGYTF. The DNA for the CDR3 is TGTGCCAGCAGTTATTCCACTCCTTCCTATGGCTACACCTTC.

V usage is TRBV6-1 and J usage is TRBJ1-3, with no clear D. This CDR3 is built from 17 residues. Trimming removed 1 base from V and 4 bases from J, with 17 bases in between. Germline CDR1 MNHNS, CDR2 SASEGT. CDR3 loop: CASSEVLAGLGGNTIYF. The CDR3 nucleotides read TGTGCCAGCAGTGAAGTTCTGGCAGGACTGGGAGGAAACACCATATATTTT.

This chain uses TRBV11-2 with TRBJ2-5; 8 bases fit TRBD2. Germline loops: CDR1 SGHAT, CDR2 FQNNGV. The trim removed 5 bases at V and 5 bases at J, leaving 10 bases unmatched. The CDR3 spans 15 residues. CDR3 amino acids: CASSAKTGGRETQYF. In nucleotides, the CDR3 is TGTGCCAGCAGCGCGAAGACGGGGGGGAGGGAGACCCAGTACTTC.

The chain carries TRBV7-9 and TRBJ2-3; 8 bases line up with TRBD2. Germline V CDR1 and CDR2: SEHNR, FQNEAQ (reference sequence). This CDR3 has 14 amino acids. J was trimmed by 3 bases and V by 4 bases; bases with no gene match: 3. The CDR3: CASSSTSATDTQYF. The CDR3 DNA is TGTGCCAGCAGCTCGACTAGCGCTACAGATACGCAGTATTTT.

The genes are TRBV6-4 and TRBJ2-3; 14 bases match TRBD2. The germline V gene encodes CDR1 MRHNA and CDR2 SNTAGT. This CDR3 is built from 20 residues. J lost 2 bases, V lost 2 bases, and 12 bases had no gene match. The CDR3, as DNA: TGTGCCAGCAGTGACCCCTACTGCGGACTAGCGGGGGGACCCACAGATACGCAGTATTTT. It codes for CASSDPYCGLAGGPTDTQYF.

The V call is TRBV7-6, the J call TRBJ2-5; the D gene is possibly TRBD1 (6 bases). Germline V gene data show CDR1 as SGHVS and CDR2 as FNYEAQ. V dropped 5 bases and J dropped 5 bases, with 30 bases sitting between them. This CDR3 contains 19 residues. The CDR3 loop reads CASSPRMAAGQPLSETQYF. The CDR3 nucleotides are TGTGCCAGCAGCCCCCGGATGGCGGCTGGACAGCCACTAAGTGAGACCCAGTACTTC.

V is TRBV5-6 and J is TRBJ2-1; 9 bases fit TRBD1. The CDR3 sequence is 15 residues long. The V and J ends lost 1 base and 9 bases, in that order; junction bases with no gene match: 8. Germline values: CDR1 SGHDT, CDR2 YYEEEE. The CDR3 region is CASSLWDRDYTEQFF. Here the CDR3 DNA reads TGTGCCAGCAGCTTGTGGGACAGGGATTATACTGAGCAGTTCTTC.

This chain joins TRBV27 and TRBJ1-5, with a possible D match to TRBD1 (5 bases). The CDR3 is 14 amino acids. The V end was cut by 2 bases, the J end by 3 bases, with 8 bases between. CDR1 MNHEY and CDR2 SMNVEV come from the germline V gene (reference sequence). This CDR3 is CASSLDRANQPQHF. The CDR3 DNA follows: TGTGCCAGCAGTTTAGACAGAGCCAATCAGCCCCAGCATTTT.

The chain uses TRBV10-1 and TRBJ1-1; 8 bases are shared with TRBD1. V gave up 0 bases and J gave up 10 bases; unmatched junction bases: 10. From germline, CDR1 is WNHNN and CDR2 SYGVQD (reference sequence). This CDR3 has 15 residues. The CDR3 bases are TGCGCCAGCAGTGAGTCGTACGGACAGGGAAAAGTAGCTTTCTTT. It encodes CASSESYGQGKVAFF.

This clone is classed as medium-sized by frequency. The chain has TRBV7-9 and TRBJ1-4; TRBD1 matches at 9 bases. The CDR3 is 15 residues long. Germline CDR1 is SEHNR and CDR2 is FQNEAQ (reference sequence). V lost 5 bases, J lost 5 bases, and 6 bases stayed unmatched. CDR3 region: CASSTRGTGNEKLFF. CDR3 in DNA: TGTGCCAGCAGCACACGCGGGACAGGGAATGAAAAACTGTTTTTT.

V gene TRBV7-2 combines with J gene TRBJ2-3, with 10 bases matching TRBD1. CDR1 SGHTA and CDR2 FQGNSA come from the germline V gene. V lost 4 bases, J lost 7 bases, and 11 bases stayed unmatched. This CDR3 contains 16 residues. The DNA of the CDR3 is TGTGCCAGCAGCTCCACCCGGACAGGGGGAGCAAATACGCAGTATTTT. Its protein is CASSSTRTGGANTQYF.

The chain uses TRBV6-4 and TRBJ2-3; 10 positions match TRBD1. This CDR3 comprises 15 residues. The junction had 3 bases not matched to a gene; V was cut back by 6 bases and J by 0 bases. Germline loops: CDR1 MRHNA, CDR2 SNTAGT. CDR3 bases: TGTGCCAGCAGGAGGGGACAGGGGAGCACAGATACGCAGTATTTT. Amino acids: CASRRGQGSTDTQYF.

The chain carries TRBV6-5 and TRBJ1-1, with 7 bases matching TRBD1. The CDR3 extends over 16 amino acids. Per the germline V gene, CDR1 is MNHEY and CDR2 is SVGAGI. With 4 bases clipped from V and 3 bases from J, the junction kept 11 bases outside the gene matches. CDR3 loop: CASSFDYRGLDTEAFF. As DNA, the CDR3 is TGTGCCAGCAGTTTCGACTACAGGGGATTGGACACTGAAGCTTTCTTT.

The chain recombines TRBV5-5 with TRBJ2-5, with 9 bases lining up with TRBD1. J was trimmed by 5 bases and V by 0 bases; bases with no gene match: 5. Germline values: CDR1 SGHKS, CDR2 YYEKEE (reference sequence). The CDR3 has 15 residues. The CDR3 DNA sequence: TGTGCCAGCAGCTTGGCTACAGGGGGCGGGGAGACCCAGTACTTC. This sequence encodes CASSLATGGGETQYF.

This sequence joins TRBV20-1 and TRBJ1-1; the match to TRBD1 covers 9 bases. Germline V CDR1 and CDR2: DFQATT, SNEGSKA (reference sequence). This CDR3 has 11 amino acids. The V and J ends lost 6 bases and 11 bases, in that order; junction bases with no gene match: 7. CDR3 DNA: TGCAGTGCGAAACAGGGGGCCGGGGCTTTCTTT. Encoded protein: CSAKQGAGAFF.

The chain is built from TRBV7-3 and TRBJ2-1; 10 bases match TRBD2. J gave up 10 bases and V 2 bases, and 14 bases lay outside the gene matches. The CDR3 spans 17 residues. CDR1 is SGHTA, CDR2 FQGTGA, per germline. The CDR3, as DNA: TGTGCCAGCAGCTTACTTCCCTCCGGACTAGCGGTTCGAGAGCAGTTCTTC. Translating it yields CASSLLPSGLAVREQFF.

CDR3 loop: CASSLAGQVNSPLHF. The CDR3 nucleotides are TGCGCCAGCAGCTTGGCTGGACAGGTCAATTCACCCCTCCACTTT. J is TRBJ1-6 and V is TRBV5-1, with 7 nucleotides matching TRBD1. Germline V gene data show CDR1 as SGHRS and CDR2 as YFSETQ. Trimming at V came to 0 bases and at J to 7 bases, leaving 4 bases not matched to a gene. This CDR3 has 15 amino acids.

This chain connects TRBV2 to TRBJ2-2; perhaps TRBD1 as D (5 bases). This CDR3 region has 13 residues. CDR1 is SNHLY and CDR2 is FYNNEI in the germline V gene. V gave up 9 bases and J gave up 5 bases, with 13 bases separating them. This CDR3 reads CASTPQGTGELFF. The CDR3 DNA reads TGTGCCAGTACCCCTCAGGGTACCGGGGAGCTGTTTTTT.

V is TRBV5-6 and J is TRBJ1-5; no definite D call. Per the germline V gene, CDR1 is SGHDT and CDR2 is YYEEEE. The CDR3 runs 13 residues. The V end lost 0 bases, the J end lost 13 bases, and 14 bases lay between the germline ends. CDR3 bases: TGTGCCAGCAGCTTGGAGGAGGGCCGTCCACAGCATTTT. This encodes CASSLEEGRPQHF.

The genes are TRBV5-1 and TRBJ2-1; possibly TRBD2 for D (7 bases). The V gene lost 2 bases and the J gene lost 1 base, with 13 bases spanning the gap. Germline V gives CDR1 SGHRS, CDR2 YFSETQ. The CDR3 runs 16 residues. Written as DNA, the CDR3 is TGCGCCAGCAGCTTAGGAGGGGGGGATTCCTACAATGAGCAGTTCTTC. This gives the protein CASSLGGGDSYNEQFF.

The rearrangement uses TRBV11-2 and TRBJ2-5; D possibly corresponds to TRBD2 (6 bases). Judging by the DNA end, TRBJ2-7 fits better; the J call may be wrong. The germline V gene encodes CDR1 SGHAT and CDR2 FQNNGV. This CDR3 contains 15 residues. CDR3: CASSLGWDSAYEQYF. CDR3 in DNA: TGTGCCAGCAGCTTAGGTTGGGACTCCGCCTACGAGCAGTACTTC.

The chain joins TRBV6-5 to TRBJ1-2, with 9 nucleotides matching TRBD1. The trim removed 2 bases at V and 4 bases at J, leaving 5 bases unmatched. The CDR3 spans 15 residues. Looked up from germline, CDR1 is MNHEY and CDR2 is SVGAGI. CDR3 bases: TGTGCCAGCAGTTACAAGGGACAGGGCCCCTATGGCTACACCTTC. This translates into CASSYKGQGPYGYTF.

The chain couples TRBV30 to TRBJ1-1; D is ambiguous. CDR1 is GTSNPN and CDR2 is SVGIG in the germline V gene (reference sequence). CDR3 length: 15 residues. Trimming left V 0 bases short and J 5 bases short, with 16 bases between. The CDR3 sequence is CAWSVNEGGRTEAFF. The CDR3 coding sequence is TGTGCCTGGAGTGTAAACGAAGGAGGGAGGACTGAAGCTTTCTTT.